What follows are 20 T cell receptor beta chains derived from one specimen sequenced in a study of T cell responses to AZD1222 COVID-19 vaccine. Sequencing was performed with immunoSEQ multiplex PCR; in TCRdb, only in-frame clones are kept and a portion is missing. Among almost 55,000 clones, about 86% were seen once, and the ten largest hold roughly a tenth. Sequenced material: peripheral blood, taken on day 0 of AZD1222 vaccination. These receptors were obtained from an adult in good health.

The V and J genes are TRBV19 and TRBJ1-4; D gene unclear. Germline V gene data show CDR1 as LNHDA and CDR2 as SQIVND (reference sequence). The CDR3 is made up of 15 amino acids. Trimming removed 10 bases from V and 0 bases from J, with 15 bases in between. This CDR3 is CATLDGFATNEKLFF. CDR3 sequence (DNA): TGTGCCACCCTCGACGGATTTGCAACTAATGAAAAACTGTTTTTT.

This sequence joins TRBV29-1 and TRBJ2-7, with 7 bases matching TRBD2. Trimming at V came to 6 bases and at J to 6 bases, leaving 8 bases not matched to a gene. Germline CDR1 and CDR2: SQVTM and ANQGSEA. There are 12 residues in the CDR3. The CDR3 DNA follows: TGCAGCGTGTCGGGCGGGAGCCTCGAGCAGTACTTC. Its translation: CSVSGGSLEQYF.

The J gene is TRBJ1-5, the V gene TRBV7-2; D unresolved. This CDR3 contains 13 residues. Germline assignment: CDR1 SGHTA and CDR2 FQGNSA. The ends were cut back, 6 bases at V and 5 bases at J, with 11 bases in the middle. The CDR3 region has the DNA TGTGCCAGCAGTCAAAACAGACATCAGCCCCAGCATTTT. This translates into CASSQNRHQPQHF.

The V and J genes are TRBV10-1 and TRBJ2-3, with 11 positions matching TRBD2. This CDR3 has 15 residues. Germline V gene sequence: CDR1 WNHNN, CDR2 SYGVQD (reference sequence). Germline trimming cut 6 bases from V and 4 bases from J; bases unmatched to any gene: 6. The CDR3 loop is CASSSGTSGSDTQYF. DNA for the CDR3: TGCGCCAGCAGCTCCGGGACTAGCGGATCAGATACGCAGTATTTT.

V is TRBV6-2 or TRBV6-3 and J is TRBJ1-6; D is uncertain. The CDR3 loop spans 17 amino acids. The germline CDR1 and CDR2 sequences are MNHEY and SVGEGT. V was trimmed by 0 bases and J by 5 bases, leaving 14 bases between them. The CDR3 loop is CASSYSMQAGNNSPLHF. In DNA, the CDR3 is TGTGCCAGCAGTTACTCGATGCAGGCGGGCAATAATTCACCCCTCCACTTT.

This sequence joins TRBV19 and TRBJ1-3; D gene ambiguous. The germline CDR1 and CDR2 sequences are LNHDA and SQIVND (reference sequence). This CDR3 has 15 residues. V was trimmed by 6 bases and J by 1 base, leaving 13 bases between them. The CDR3 DNA sequence: TGTGCCAGTAGCCTTACTAAGTTTTCTGGAAACACCATATATTTT. This translates into CASSLTKFSGNTIYF.

The chain combines TRBV5-1 with TRBJ2-7, with a tentative D call TRBD1 (5 bases). In germline, CDR1 is SGHRS, CDR2 YFSETQ. The CDR3 length is 14 residues. V lost 4 bases, J lost 6 bases, and 17 bases lay in between. The CDR3, as DNA: TGCGCCAGCAGCCCATACAGGAGTTTCAGCGAGCAGTACTTC. Its protein is CASSPYRSFSEQYF. The whole variable domain, remainder taken from reference TRBV5-1 and TRBJ2-7, is KAGVTQTPRYLIKTRGQQVTLSCSPISGHRSVSWYQQTPGQGLQFLFEYFSETQRNKGNFPGRFSGRQFSNSRSEMNVSTLELGDSALYLCASSPYRSFSEQYFGPGTRLTVT.

V gene TRBV5-1 combines with J gene TRBJ2-2, with D hard to call. The CDR3 is 16 amino acids. The V end was cut by 0 bases, the J end by 1 base, with 10 bases between. Germline V gene data show CDR1 as SGHRS and CDR2 as YFSETQ. In DNA, the CDR3 is TGCGCCAGCAGCTTGGGAGCTAGGATGAACACCGGGGAGCTGTTTTTT. It specifies CASSLGARMNTGELFF.

This clone is labeled medium-sized. The rearrangement joins TRBV7-9 to TRBJ2-7; no clear D gene. This CDR3 is built from 15 residues. Between the trimmed V and J ends, which lost 1 base and 0 bases, there was a span of 10 bases. Germline V gene lookup returns CDR1 SEHNR and CDR2 FQNEAQ (reference sequence). DNA for the CDR3: TGTGCCAGCAGCTTAGGATCAGGCCTCTCCTACGAGCAGTACTTC. Protein: CASSLGSGLSYEQYF.

This clone was seen a handful of times. This rearrangement joins TRBV7-2 to TRBJ2-1; D ambiguous. The CDR3 covers 13 residues. The V end lost 1 base, the J end lost 5 bases, and 6 bases lay between the germline ends. Germline CDR1 reads SGHTA; CDR2 reads FQGNSA. DNA of the CDR3: TGTGCCAGCAGCTTAGGGCCCAACAATGAGCAGTTCTTC. This encodes CASSLGPNNEQFF.

Only one count was recorded for this clone. The J gene is TRBJ1-4, the V gene TRBV30; D is uncertain. Per germline, CDR1 GTSNPN and CDR2 SVGIG (reference sequence). V dropped 2 bases and J dropped 8 bases, with 15 bases sitting between them. CDR3 length: 14 amino acids. In nucleotides, the CDR3 is TGTGCCTGGAGTCCCAAGGAAATAGTAGAAAAACTGTTTTTT. Translated: CAWSPKEIVEKLFF.

The V call is TRBV28, the J call TRBJ2-7; D gene ambiguous. Deletions cut 2 bases from V and 0 bases from J, with 8 bases between. CDR3 length: 14 residues. CDR1 is MDHEN, CDR2 SYDVKM, per germline. CDR3 DNA: TGTGCCAGCAGTTTACATCGGCCCTCCTACGAGCAGTACTTC. This codes for CASSLHRPSYEQYF.

V is TRBV28 and J is TRBJ1-6; no firm D call. With 8 bases removed from V and 5 bases from J, the gap between germline ends came to 13 bases. Germline V gene sequence: CDR1 MDHEN, CDR2 SYDVKM. This CDR3 has 14 residues. The CDR3 region is CASGPGRNNSPLHF. CDR3 in DNA: TGTGCCAGCGGGCCGGGAAGAAATAATTCACCCCTCCACTTT.

The chain has TRBV5-5 and TRBJ2-1; D unclear. There are 14 residues in the CDR3. Trimming shortened V by 0 bases and J by 3 bases, and 7 bases separated the two germline ends. CDR1 is SGHKS and CDR2 is YYEKEE in the germline V gene (reference sequence). CDR3 sequence: CASSLADGYNEQFF. The CDR3 bases are TGTGCCAGCAGCTTGGCCGATGGCTACAATGAGCAGTTCTTC. Supplemented by reference TRBV5-5 and TRBJ2-1, the full variable domain reads DAGVTQSPTHLIKTRGQQVTLRCSPISGHKSVSWYQQVLGQGPQFIFQYYEKEERGRGNFPDRFSARQFPNYSSELNVNALLLGDSALYLCASSLADGYNEQFFGPGTRLTVL.

The gene calls are TRBV4-2 and TRBJ2-1; TRBD2 aligns across 14 bases. The CDR3 is 17 amino acids. Unmatched junction bases numbered 10, after V lost 3 bases and J lost 9 bases. Germline V gives CDR1 LGHNA, CDR2 YNFKEQ. The CDR3 here is CASSHDRTSGGFGEQFF. The CDR3 region has the DNA TGTGCCAGCAGCCATGATCGGACTAGCGGGGGGTTTGGTGAGCAGTTCTTC.

The chain employs TRBV29-1 and TRBJ2-5; 7 nucleotides agree with TRBD1. The CDR3 consists of 12 residues. Germline lookup yields CDR1 SQVTM and CDR2 ANQGSEA. The J segment lost 13 bases and the V segment lost 6 bases, leaving 14 bases of the junction unmatched. The CDR3 reads CSVALDRAALYF. CDR3 nucleotide sequence: TGCAGCGTCGCCTTAGACAGGGCCGCGCTGTACTTC.

The chain uses TRBV6-5 and TRBJ1-1; weak D call: TRBD1 (5 bases). Trimming cost V 7 bases and J 2 bases, with 14 bases left between them. The CDR3 spans 14 residues. Germline V gene lookup returns CDR1 MNHEY and CDR2 SVGAGI. The DNA of the CDR3 is TGTGCCAGCACCCAAAGGGGCGTAAACACTGAAGCTTTCTTT. Protein product: CASTQRGVNTEAFF.

CDR3 DNA sequence: TGCGCCAGCAGCTTGATCGGGGAAGGGGTCTACGAGCAGTACTTC. Its translation: CASSLIGEGVYEQYF. This chain connects TRBV5-1 to TRBJ2-7; D possibly matches TRBD1 or TRBD2 (5 bases each). The germline V and J ends were trimmed by 1 base and 3 bases, with 14 bases remaining between them. The CDR3 loop spans 15 amino acids. The germline V gene encodes CDR1 SGHRS and CDR2 YFSETQ.

The V gene is TRBV18, the J gene TRBJ2-5, with 9 positions matching TRBD2. The CDR3 is made up of 15 amino acids. CDR1 and CDR2 from the germline V gene are KGHSH and LQKENI. V trimming: 0 bases; J trimming: 6 bases; junction bases outside the gene matches: 5. CDR3 DNA: TGTGCCAGCTCACCACCTAGCGGGAGCTTGAAGACCCAGTACTTC. Residues: CASSPPSGSLKTQYF.

This clone was counted a single time. The gene calls are TRBV11-2 and TRBJ2-3; tentatively, D is TRBD2 (7 bases). The CDR3 runs to 13 residues. Trimming took 3 bases from V and 6 from J, leaving 10 bases between them. Germline lookup yields CDR1 SGHAT and CDR2 FQNNGV. In DNA form, the CDR3 reads TGTGCCAGCAGCTTGGAGGGGGGGGATACGCAGTATTTT. Translated: CASSLEGGDTQYF.